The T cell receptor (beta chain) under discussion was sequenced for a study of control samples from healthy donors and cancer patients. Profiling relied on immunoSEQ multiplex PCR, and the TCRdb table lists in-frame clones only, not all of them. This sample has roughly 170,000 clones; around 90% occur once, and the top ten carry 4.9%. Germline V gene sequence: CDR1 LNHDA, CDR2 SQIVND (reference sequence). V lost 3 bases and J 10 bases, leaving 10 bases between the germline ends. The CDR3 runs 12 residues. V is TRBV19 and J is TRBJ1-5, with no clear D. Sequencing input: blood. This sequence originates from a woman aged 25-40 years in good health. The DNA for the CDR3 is TGTGCCAGTAGTATCGGGCCCTCACCCCAGCATTTT. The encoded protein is CASSIGPSPQHF.